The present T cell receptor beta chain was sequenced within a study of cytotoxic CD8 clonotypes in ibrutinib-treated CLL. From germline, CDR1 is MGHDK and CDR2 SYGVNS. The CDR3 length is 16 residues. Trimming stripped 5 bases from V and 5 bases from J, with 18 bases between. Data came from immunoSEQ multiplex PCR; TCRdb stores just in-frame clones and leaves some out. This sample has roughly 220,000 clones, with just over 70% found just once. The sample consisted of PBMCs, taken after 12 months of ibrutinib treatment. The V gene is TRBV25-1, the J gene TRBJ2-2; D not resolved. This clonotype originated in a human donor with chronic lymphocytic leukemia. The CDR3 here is CASSPLGSGRTGELFF. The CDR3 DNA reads TGTGCCAGCAGTCCCCTTGGGTCCGGAAGGACCGGGGAGCTGTTTTTT.